Below, one TCR beta chain is given with its context. With V trimmed by 5 bases and J by 1 base, 8 bases remained unmatched. CDR3 size: 16 residues. Looked up from germline, CDR1 is MDHEN and CDR2 is SYDVKM. This specimen comes from a study of blood T cell repertoires in COVID-19. Study-level information: Sites across the United States, Italy and Spain contributed samples from acute and convalescent COVID-19. T cells, B-cell-depleted T cells, or PBMCs supplied cDNA or gDNA.

Original analysis: Using reference gene primer amplification, nucleated cell counts were estimated. Method: immunoSEQ multiplex PCR; TCRdb's copy keeps in-frame clones and lacks some. V, J and clone size reflect that table, while D and trimming were determined from the DNA. The sample includes roughly 190,000 clones, about 88% of them seen just once. This chain uses TRBV28 with TRBJ2-1; 7 positions agree with TRBD1. Sequencing used peripheral blood. The sequence was obtained from a human donor in a cohort sampled during active COVID-19. This CDR3 is CASSEYRGRSYNEQFF. In nucleotides, the CDR3 is TGTGCCAGCAGTGAATACAGGGGAAGGTCCTACAATGAGCAGTTCTTC. The whole variable domain, filled in from reference TRBV28 and TRBJ2-1, reads DVKVTQSSRYLVKRTGEKVFLECVQDMDHENMFWYRQDPGLGLRLIYFSYDVKMKEKGDIPEGYSVSREKKERFSLILESASTNQTSMYLCASSEYRGRSYNEQFFGPGTRLTVL.